This is a list of T cell receptor beta chains from one sample in a study of CD8+ T cells in alopecia areata. The protocol was immunoSEQ multiplex PCR, while the TCRdb copy is restricted to in-frame clones and leaves out a portion. The sample shows about 190,000 clones, around 56% of them seen only once. The source material was CD4+ T cells sorted from blood, sampled at week 4, from a patient treated with tofacitinib. These receptors were obtained from a human donor with alopecia areata. The conserved cysteine and the conserved F or W are not part of the CDR3 here.

v_call cdr3_aa
TRBV5-1 ASSIRADNEQF
TRBV30 ACGEFAEQF
TRBV9 ASSVGDRGPQPQH
TRBV5-1 ASSSPTSGRALGKNIQY
TRBV30 AWRRAGEGTDTQY
TRBV7-8 ASSIDRAGSSGELF
TRBV29-1 SVEGQPEY
TRBV29-1 SVTVSYEQY
TRBV2 ASILRTGAQEQY
TRBV11-1 ASSPLRGFNYEQY
TRBV30 AWSPQGERRYT
TRBV29-1 SVGPADTQY
TRBV29-1 SVEGQVLNTEAF
TRBV4-1 ASSQDRGTKNIQY
TRBV29-1 SARTSGRNEQF
TRBV5-1 ASSRYNEQF
TRBV10-3 AISEYGEQF
TRBV27 ASSLRTANTEAF
TRBV28 ASTATGGIYEQY
TRBV2 ASSTGQDTSLH
TRBV6-5 ASSARTGLTEAF
TRBV30 AWSPGARDTQY
TRBV9 ASRECSGRLTDTQY
TRBV29-1 SVRGQVTAHEQY
TRBV19 ASSIGGLSYNEQF
TRBV7-3 ASSFLPAGGRSNEQF
TRBV30 AWSVGGTEAF
TRBV29-1 SAASEETQY
TRBV29-1 SVVFSGLGEQY
TRBV15 ATSRVYQETQY
TRBV30 AWSRQGNTEAF
TRBV2 ASRGGISTDTQY
TRBV7-2 ASSRTGYTGELF
TRBV2 ASSEDAGELF
TRBV4-2 ASSSSRGGGPNNEQF
TRBV4-2 ASSQDKAGSYEQY
TRBV18 ASSPGTVSYEQY
TRBV30 ASLERDRGYYEQY
TRBV18 ASSPHPPTYEQY
TRBV7-8 ASRPQGGRDYNEQF
TRBV29-1 SVALAGRPYEQY
TRBV28 ASGDTRETQY
TRBV9 ASSGGTNEKLF
TRBV29-1 SVAPGTGVQETQY
TRBV7-2 ASSPLGLAGVNEQF
TRBV30 AWSGRRNEKLF
TRBV6-5 ASTHSGRNTDTQY
TRBV30 AWSIRTDFYEQY
TRBV29-1 SVVWLGYNEQF
TRBV30 AWRGWAGVGTEAF
TRBV29-1 SVGDRVYGYT
TRBV29-1 SVETGGLGDTQY
TRBV30 AWSHLSYEQY
TRBV5-1 ASRQYPGHSEKLF
TRBV29-1 SVEGRDYEQY
TRBV29-1 SVEQALRSSQLYNEQF
TRBV11-2 ASSRGGFYGYT
TRBV7-9 ASMLTSGRPTDTQY
TRBV5-1 ASSFGRSNYEQY
TRBV5-1 ASSLVPYEQY